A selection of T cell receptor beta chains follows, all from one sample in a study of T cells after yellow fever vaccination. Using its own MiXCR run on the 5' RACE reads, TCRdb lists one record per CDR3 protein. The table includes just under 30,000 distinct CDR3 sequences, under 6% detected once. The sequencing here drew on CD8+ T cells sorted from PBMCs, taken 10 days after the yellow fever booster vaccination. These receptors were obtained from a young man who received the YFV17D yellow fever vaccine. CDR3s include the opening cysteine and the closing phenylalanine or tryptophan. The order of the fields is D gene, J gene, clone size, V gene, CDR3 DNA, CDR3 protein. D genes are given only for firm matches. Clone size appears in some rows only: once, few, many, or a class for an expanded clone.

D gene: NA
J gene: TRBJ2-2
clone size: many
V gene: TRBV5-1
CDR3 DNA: TGCGCCAGCAGCTTGGAAGGGACATCGGAAGAGCTGTTTTTT
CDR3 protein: CASSLEGTSEELFF

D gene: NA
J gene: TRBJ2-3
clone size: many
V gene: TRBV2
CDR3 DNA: TGTGCCAGCAGTGACGGCGGCACAGATACGCAGTATTTT
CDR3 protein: CASSDGGTDTQYF

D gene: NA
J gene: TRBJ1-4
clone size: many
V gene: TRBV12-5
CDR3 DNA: TGTGCTAGTGGTTTGGACTGGCTTCCGGGACGGAATGAAAAACTGTTTTTT
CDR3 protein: CASGLDWLPGRNEKLFF

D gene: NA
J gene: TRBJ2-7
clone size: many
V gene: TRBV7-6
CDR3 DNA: TGTGCCAGCAGCTCCTCCAGCGGCCCCTCCTACGAGCAGTACTTC
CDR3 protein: CASSSSSGPSYEQYF

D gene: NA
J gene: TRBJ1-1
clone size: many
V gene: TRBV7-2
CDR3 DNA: TGTGCCAGCAGCTTTTCGCCGAACACTGAAGCTTTCTTT
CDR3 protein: CASSFSPNTEAFF

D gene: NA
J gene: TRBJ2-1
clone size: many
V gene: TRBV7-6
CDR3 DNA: TGTGCCAGCAGCTTAGTTGGAGGTCCGGCCAATGAGCAGTTCTTC
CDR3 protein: CASSLVGGPANEQFF

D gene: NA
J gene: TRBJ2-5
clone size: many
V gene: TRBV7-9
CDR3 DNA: TGTGCCAGCAGCTCCCCCGGGACGTCCGAAGAGACCCAGTACTTC
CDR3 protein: CASSSPGTSEETQYF

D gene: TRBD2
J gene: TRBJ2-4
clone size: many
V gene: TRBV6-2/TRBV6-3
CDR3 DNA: TGTGCCAGCAGCCGACACCTAGCGGGACTAGCCAAAAACATTCAGTACTTC
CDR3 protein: CASSRHLAGLAKNIQYF

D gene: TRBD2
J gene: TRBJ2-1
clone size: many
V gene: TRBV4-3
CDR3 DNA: TGCGCCAGCAGCCAAGATTGGGCTAGCGGGAGGGAGCAGTTCTTC
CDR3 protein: CASSQDWASGREQFF

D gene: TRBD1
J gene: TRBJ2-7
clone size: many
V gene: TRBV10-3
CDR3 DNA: TGTGCCATCAGTGATCGGGACAGAGGCTACGAGCAGTACTTC
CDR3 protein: CAISDRDRGYEQYF

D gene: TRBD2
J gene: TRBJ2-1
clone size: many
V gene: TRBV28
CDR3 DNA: TGTGCCAGCAGTAGCCACGGCACCAGCGGGATAGACAATGAGCAGTTCTTC
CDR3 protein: CASSSHGTSGIDNEQFF

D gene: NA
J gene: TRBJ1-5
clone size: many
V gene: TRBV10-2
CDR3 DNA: TGCGCCAGCAGGTCCGAGCGCAATCAGCCCCAGCATTTT
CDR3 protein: CASRSERNQPQHF

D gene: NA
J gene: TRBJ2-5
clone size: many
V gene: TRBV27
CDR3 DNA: TGTGCCAGCAGTCGACTTATACCCCAAGAGACCCAGTACTTC
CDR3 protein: CASSRLIPQETQYF

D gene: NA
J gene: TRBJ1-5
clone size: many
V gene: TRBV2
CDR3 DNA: TGTGCCAGCAGCGAGGGCCAGGGAGATCAGCCCCAGCATTTT
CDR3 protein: CASSEGQGDQPQHF

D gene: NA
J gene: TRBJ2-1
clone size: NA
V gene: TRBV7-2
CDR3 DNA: TGTGCCAGCAGCTTCTATTCAAGGGCTACAGGGAGGAATGAGCAGTTCTTC
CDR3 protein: CASSFYSRATGRNEQFF

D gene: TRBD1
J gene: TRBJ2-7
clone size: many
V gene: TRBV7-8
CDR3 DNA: TGTGCCAGCAGCTTAGCCGACAGGGACGAGCAGTACTTC
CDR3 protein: CASSLADRDEQYF

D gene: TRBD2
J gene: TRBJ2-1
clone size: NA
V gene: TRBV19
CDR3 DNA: TGTGCCAGTAGTATCCGGGACTATCGTTACAATGAGCAGTTCTTC
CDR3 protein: CASSIRDYRYNEQFF

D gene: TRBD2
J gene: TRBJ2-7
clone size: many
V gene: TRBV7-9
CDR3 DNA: TGTGCCAGCAGCTTATCCAGCGGGAGTAGTTACGAGCAGTACTTC
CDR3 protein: CASSLSSGSSYEQYF

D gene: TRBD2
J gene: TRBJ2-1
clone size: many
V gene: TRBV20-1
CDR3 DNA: TGCAGTGGATCGACTAGCGGGAGGCGGAATGAGCAGTTCTTC
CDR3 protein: CSGSTSGRRNEQFF

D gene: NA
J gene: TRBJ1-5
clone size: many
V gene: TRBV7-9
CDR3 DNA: TGTGCCAGCAGCTTACCCGGTACCAATCAGCCCCAGCATTTT
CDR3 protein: CASSLPGTNQPQHF

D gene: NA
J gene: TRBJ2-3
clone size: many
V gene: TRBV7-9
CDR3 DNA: TGTGCCAGCAGCCCCGATCTAGCGCCTGACACAGATACGCAGTATTTT
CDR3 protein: CASSPDLAPDTDTQYF

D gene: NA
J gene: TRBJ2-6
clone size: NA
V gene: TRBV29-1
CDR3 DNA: TGCAGCGTTGTGGGGTTTGGGGCCAACGTCCTGACTTTC
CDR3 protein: CSVVGFGANVLTF

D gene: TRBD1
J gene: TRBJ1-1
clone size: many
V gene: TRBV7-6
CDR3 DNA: TGTGCCAGCAGCAAGGGACAGGGAATGACTGAAGCTTTCTTT
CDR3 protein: CASSKGQGMTEAFF

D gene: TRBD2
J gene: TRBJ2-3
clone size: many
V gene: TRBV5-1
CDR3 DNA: TGCGCCAGCAGCTTGCCGGGACTAGCGGGAGTTGATACGCAGTATTTT
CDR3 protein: CASSLPGLAGVDTQYF

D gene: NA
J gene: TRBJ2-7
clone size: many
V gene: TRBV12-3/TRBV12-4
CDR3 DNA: TGTGCCAGCAGTTTTGCCTACGAGCAGTACTTC
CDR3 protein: CASSFAYEQYF

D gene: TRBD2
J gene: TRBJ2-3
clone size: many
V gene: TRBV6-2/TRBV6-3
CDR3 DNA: TGTGCCAGCAAAGTAGCGGGAGAGCATACGCAGTATTTT
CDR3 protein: CASKVAGEHTQYF

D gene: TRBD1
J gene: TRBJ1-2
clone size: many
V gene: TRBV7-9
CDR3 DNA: TGTGCCAGCAGCCCGACAGGGGGCGGCTATGGCTACACCTTC
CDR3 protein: CASSPTGGGYGYTF

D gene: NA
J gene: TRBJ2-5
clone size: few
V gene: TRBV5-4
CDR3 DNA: TGTGCCAGCAGCTTACGCAGCCGAGAGGAGACCCAGTACTTC
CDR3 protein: CASSLRSREETQYF

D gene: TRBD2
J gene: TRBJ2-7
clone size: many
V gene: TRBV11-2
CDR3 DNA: TGTGCCAGCAGCTCCCTCCTAGCGGGAGACGTCTACGAGCAGTACTTC
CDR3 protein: CASSSLLAGDVYEQYF

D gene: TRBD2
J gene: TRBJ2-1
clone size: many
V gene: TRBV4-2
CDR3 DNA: TGTGCCAGCAGCCAAGATTTCGCTAGCGGGACGAATGAGCAGTTCTTC
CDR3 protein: CASSQDFASGTNEQFF

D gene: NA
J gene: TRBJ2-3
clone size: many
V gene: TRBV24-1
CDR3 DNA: TGTGCCACCAGTGACCAAGACACAGGTCCCGAGGATTTT
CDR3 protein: CATSDQDTGPEDF

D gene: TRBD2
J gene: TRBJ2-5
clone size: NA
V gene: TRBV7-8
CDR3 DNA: TGTGCCAGCAGCGCCCCGTGGGCGCGACTAGCGGGAGGAGAGACCCAGTACTTC
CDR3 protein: CASSAPWARLAGGETQYF

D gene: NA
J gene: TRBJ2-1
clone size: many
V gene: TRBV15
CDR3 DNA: TGTGCCACCAGCGGAGGAGGGCTAGCCTCCTACAATGAGCAGTTCTTC
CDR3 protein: CATSGGGLASYNEQFF

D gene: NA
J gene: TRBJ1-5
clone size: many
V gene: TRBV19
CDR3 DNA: TGTGCCAGTAGTGTAGGGTATAGCAATCAGCCCCAGCATTTT
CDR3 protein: CASSVGYSNQPQHF